Below, 3 T cell receptor beta chains from the same sample are listed, as sequenced in a study of blood T cell repertoires in COVID-19. Method: immunoSEQ multiplex PCR; TCRdb's copy keeps in-frame clones and lacks some. The sample includes around 330,000 clones, roughly 85% of them seen just once. The specimen sequenced was PBMCs or T cells enriched from blood (not recorded which). The receptors were sampled from a woman aged 25 to 39 who had been exposed to COVID-19.

CDR3 protein: CASSRGTGGRNTIYF. As DNA, the CDR3 is TGCGCCAGCAGCAGAGGGACAGGGGGGAGAAACACCATATATTTT. The V call is TRBV4-1, the J call TRBJ1-3, with 11 bases lining up with TRBD1. From germline, CDR1 is MGHRA and CDR2 YSYEKL. The CDR3 is 15 amino acids. Trimming at V came to 5 bases and at J to 5 bases, leaving 5 bases not matched to a gene.

Only one count was recorded for this clone. V is TRBV7-2 and J is TRBJ2-3; 14 positions match TRBD2. The trim removed 2 bases at V and 1 base at J, leaving 5 bases unmatched. The length of the CDR3 is 18 residues. Germline V gene lookup returns CDR1 SGHTA and CDR2 FQGNSA. Written as DNA, the CDR3 is TGTGCCAGCAGCTTAAGCACGGGACTAGCGGGGGGCACAGATACGCAGTATTTT. Translating it yields CASSLSTGLAGGTDTQYF.

The chain is built from TRBV23-1 and TRBJ1-3; TRBD1 might be the D (6 bases). TRBV23-1 is marked as an open reading frame, function uncertain. V was clipped by 2 bases and J by 0 bases, with 8 bases between them. The CDR3 is 15 amino acids. As DNA, the CDR3 is TGCGCCAGCAGTCAAGGGGGCTTCTCTGGAAACACCATATATTTT. It translates to CASSQGGFSGNTIYF.